This T cell receptor beta chain came from a study of blood T cell repertoires in COVID-19. The V end was cut by 1 base, the J end by 0 bases, with 22 bases between. The germline V gene encodes CDR1 LGHDT and CDR2 YNNKEL (reference sequence). This CDR3 spans 20 amino acids. As handled by the study authors: Reference gene primer amplification yielded estimated nucleated cell counts. Generated by immunoSEQ multiplex PCR, the TCRdb table keeps only in-frame clones and is missing some. V, J and clone size were drawn from that table, and D and trimming were deduced from the DNA. The repertoire consists of under 200,000 clones, with roughly 80% occurring once and the leading ten covering 8% to 13%. In its sample, this clone was seen a few times.

Material: PBMCs or T cells enriched from blood (not recorded which). This rearrangement joins TRBV3-1 (or the pseudogene TRBV3-2) to TRBJ2-4; perhaps TRBD2 as D (6 bases). The source of this sequence is a man aged 50 to 60 who had recovered from COVID-19. The CDR3 nucleotides read TGTGCCAGCAGCCAAGGGCAGCGGGCCACAAAAGATCTAGCCAAAAACATTCAGTACTTC. Amino acids: CASSQGQRATKDLAKNIQYF.